Below are 12 T cell receptor beta chains sequenced from a single sample in a study of blood T cell repertoires in COVID-19. Sequenced by immunoSEQ multiplex PCR; TCRdb stores in-frame clones only, minus some. In the table there are 120,000 or so clones, roughly 80% of which are singletons. Sequencing was carried out using peripheral blood. These receptors were collected from a man aged 60-69 years with acute or convalescent COVID-19.

This clone has a count of ten or more. CDR3 sequence (DNA): TGTGCCAGCACGGGACAGGGATTGAACACTGAAGCTTTCTTT. Amino acid sequence: CASTGQGLNTEAFF. V and J are TRBV2 and TRBJ1-1; 9 positions agree with TRBD1. Germline CDR1 and CDR2: SNHLY and FYNNEI. Trimming took 7 bases from V and 0 from J; bases not matched to a gene: 3. The CDR3 runs to 14 residues.

This chain links TRBV11-2 with TRBJ2-7; 7 nucleotides agree with TRBD1. This CDR3 is 15 amino acids long. In germline, CDR1 is SGHAT, CDR2 FQNNGV. The ends lost 1 base at V and 3 bases at J; junction bases unmatched: 6. This CDR3 is CASSLVQGTIYEQYF. The CDR3 bases are TGTGCCAGCAGCTTAGTACAGGGGACGATCTACGAGCAGTACTTC.

The J gene is TRBJ1-4, the V gene TRBV5-1; tentative D call: TRBD1 (6 bases). CDR3 length: 15 amino acids. The V end was cut by 5 bases, the J end by 4 bases, with 15 bases between. The germline V gene has CDR1 SGHRS and CDR2 YFSETQ. CDR3 bases: TGCGCCAGCAGTCTATTTGGGGGCGGTAATGAAAAACTGTTTTTT. Protein product: CASSLFGGGNEKLFF.

This clone has just a few counts. This chain links TRBV6-5 with TRBJ1-2; perhaps TRBD1 as D (6 bases). The CDR3 runs to 14 residues. In germline, CDR1 is MNHEY, CDR2 SVGAGI. The V end lost 10 bases, the J end lost 4 bases, and 19 bases lay between the germline ends. The CDR3 sequence: CATDPRPGAYGYTF. Written as DNA, the CDR3 is TGTGCCACCGATCCTCGACCAGGGGCCTATGGCTACACCTTC.

The chain employs TRBV7-9 and TRBJ2-1; 10 bases are shared with TRBD1. Germline-derived CDR1 and CDR2 are SEHNR and FQNEAQ (reference sequence). The CDR3 has 17 amino acids. Germline trimming cut 5 bases from V and 8 bases from J; bases unmatched to any gene: 15. CDR3: CASSRLSGQGRIYEQFF. The CDR3 DNA reads as TGTGCCAGCAGCCGCTTGTCGGGACAGGGGCGCATCTATGAGCAGTTCTTC.

This clone has just a few counts. The J gene is TRBJ1-2, the V gene TRBV4-1; 9 bases map to TRBD1. Losses at the gene ends were 1 base for V and 2 bases for J; bases not matched to a gene: 5. CDR1 is MGHRA and CDR2 is YSYEKL in the germline V gene. This CDR3 region has 16 residues. This CDR3 is CASSQGPGQGNYGYTF. The CDR3 coding sequence is TGCGCCAGCAGCCAAGGACCGGGACAGGGAAACTATGGCTACACCTTC.

The chain links TRBV30 to TRBJ1-4; TRBD1 matches 9 bases. With V trimmed by 4 bases and J by 7 bases, 7 bases remained unmatched. Germline V CDR1 and CDR2: GTSNPN, SVGIG (reference sequence). The length of the CDR3 is 14 residues. CDR3 sequence reads: CAWIGQGRGEKLFF. CDR3 DNA sequence: TGTGCCTGGATCGGACAGGGGAGGGGTGAAAAACTGTTTTTT.

This chain links TRBV19 with TRBJ2-1, with a weak D call TRBD2 (5 bases). Per germline, CDR1 LNHDA and CDR2 SQIVND (reference sequence). V lost 4 bases to trimming and J lost 5 bases, with 15 bases between them. CDR3 length equals 15 residues. The CDR3 spells CASSKMARDNNEQFF. The CDR3 nucleotides are TGTGCCAGTAGTAAAATGGCCCGGGATAACAATGAGCAGTTCTTC.

This chain joins TRBV27 and TRBJ2-5; the match to TRBD2 covers 9 bases. The CDR3 is made up of 15 amino acids. Losses at the gene ends were 2 bases for V and 2 bases for J; bases not matched to a gene: 3. Germline CDR1 is MNHEY and CDR2 is SMNVEV (reference sequence). The CDR3 loop is CASSLAGGRQETQYF. The DNA of the CDR3 is TGTGCCAGCAGTTTAGCGGGAGGGCGGCAAGAGACCCAGTACTTC.

The chain employs TRBV3-1 (or the pseudogene TRBV3-2) and TRBJ1-2; the D is unclear. CDR1 and CDR2 (germline): LGHDT, YNNKEL (reference sequence). The CDR3 length is 17 residues. V was trimmed by 4 bases and J by 3 bases, leaving 21 bases between them. The CDR3 nucleotides are TGTGCCAGCAGCCCCCCGCGATCTCGCCTTCCCTACTATGGCTACACCTTC. Translation: CASSPPRSRLPYYGYTF.

This clone was picked up a small number of times. The chain is built from TRBV7-9 and TRBJ1-1; D is perhaps TRBD1 (6 bases). CDR3 length equals 12 residues. V was shortened by 5 bases and J by 9 bases, with 13 bases between the two germline ends. Germline V CDR1 and CDR2: SEHNR, FQNEAQ (reference sequence). The CDR3 sequence is CASSQQGVKAFF. The CDR3 region has the DNA TGTGCCAGCAGCCAACAGGGAGTAAAAGCTTTCTTT. Drawing the rest from reference TRBV7-9 and TRBJ1-1, the complete variable domain is DTGVSQNPRHKITKRGQNVTFRCDPISEHNRLYWYRQTLGQGPEFLTYFQNEAQLEKSRLLSDRFSAERPKGSFSTLEIQRTEQGDSAMYLCASSQQGVKAFFGQGTRLTVV.

The chain has TRBV7-6 and TRBJ1-4; TRBD1 might be the D (5 bases). Trimming pared 5 bases from V and 6 bases from J, leaving 16 bases between. CDR3 length: 15 amino acids. Germline-derived CDR1 and CDR2 are SGHVS and FNYEAQ. For the CDR3, the DNA is TGTGCCAGCAGCCTTGGGGGGACTTGGGATGAAAAACTGTTTTTT. Encoded protein: CASSLGGTWDEKLFF.